Shown below are 15 T cell receptor beta chains from a single sample sequenced in a study of response to subunit inactivated influenza vaccine. TCRdb independently ran MiXCR on the RT-PCR reads; one entry per CDR3 protein. The data hold hundreds of thousands of distinct CDR3 sequences, with about 25% observed a single time. Sequences were derived from CD4+ T cells sorted from PBMCs, sampled 5 days after vaccination. The source of these receptors is a man aged 50 to 60 who received an inactivated influenza vaccine.

The rearrangement joins TRBV7-8 to TRBJ2-7, with 7 bases aligning to TRBD2. V trimming: 1 base; J trimming: 6 bases; junction bases outside the gene matches: 6. This CDR3 has 14 residues. In germline, CDR1 is SGHVS, CDR2 FQNEAQ. The CDR3 reads CASSLVGGPGEQYF. The CDR3 coding sequence is TGTGCCAGCAGCTTAGTGGGAGGGCCTGGCGAGCAGTACTTC.

This clonotype was seen once. V gene TRBV5-1 combines with J gene TRBJ2-1; 10 nucleotides agree with TRBD2. J gave up 8 bases and V 0 bases, and 8 bases lay outside the gene matches. Looked up from germline, CDR1 is SGHRS and CDR2 is YFSETQ. The CDR3 has 16 amino acids. The CDR3 reads CASSLASGRGSDEQFF. CDR3 coding DNA: TGCGCCAGCAGCTTGGCCAGCGGGAGGGGTAGCGATGAGCAGTTCTTC. Full variable domain (outside the CDR3, taken from reference TRBV5-1 and TRBJ2-1): KAGVTQTPRYLIKTRGQQVTLSCSPISGHRSVSWYQQTPGQGLQFLFEYFSETQRNKGNFPGRFSGRQFSNSRSEMNVSTLELGDSALYLCASSLASGRGSDEQFFGPGTRLTVL.

The chain combines TRBV11-2 with TRBJ1-1; TRBD1 matches at 8 bases. The V gene end was trimmed by 4 bases and the J gene end by 10 bases; junction bases not matched to a gene: 14. CDR1 is SGHAT and CDR2 is FQNNGV in the germline V gene. The CDR3 contains 15 residues. For the CDR3, the DNA is TGTGCCAGCAGCTCAAACTATCTCGCAGGGGGCCGAGCTTTCTTT. Encoded protein: CASSSNYLAGGRAFF.

The rearrangement uses TRBV3-1 and TRBJ2-1; 10 nucleotides align to TRBD2. Germline V gene data show CDR1 as LGHDT and CDR2 as YNNKEL (reference sequence). CDR3 length: 13 residues. V lost 2 bases to trimming and J lost 10 bases; unmatched junction nucleotides: 2. CDR3 region: CASSQRTSGEQFF. In nucleotides, the CDR3 is TGTGCCAGCAGCCAACGGACTAGCGGAGAGCAGTTCTTC.

The chain links TRBV11-2 to TRBJ2-1; D gene unclear. Germline values: CDR1 SGHAT, CDR2 FQNNGV. V was pared by 1 base and J by 0 bases, with 13 bases between. The CDR3 consists of 17 residues. CDR3 sequence: CASSLVSLTSSYNEQFF. The CDR3 bases are TGTGCCAGCAGCTTAGTGAGCCTAACCAGCTCCTACAATGAGCAGTTCTTC.

This chain connects TRBV20-1 to TRBJ2-1; 8 nucleotides match TRBD2. There are 13 residues in the CDR3. V lost 3 bases, J lost 5 bases, and 3 bases stayed unmatched. The V gene's germline CDR1 is DFQATT and CDR2 SNEGSKA (reference sequence). CDR3 DNA sequence: TGCAGTGCTAGCGGGAGGGCCAACAATGAGCAGTTCTTC. It is translated as CSASGRANNEQFF.

The genes are TRBV7-9 and TRBJ2-6, with 12 bases identical to TRBD1. CDR1 SEHNR and CDR2 FQNEAQ come from the germline V gene (reference sequence). The CDR3 covers 17 residues. Trimming cost V 4 bases and J 4 bases; bases outside gene matches: 5. CDR3 region: CASSSGQGALGANVLTF. CDR3 DNA: TGTGCCAGCAGCTCGGGACAGGGGGCCCTGGGGGCCAACGTCCTGACTTTC.

The rearrangement links TRBV30 to TRBJ2-1; tentatively, D is TRBD1 (5 bases). The CDR3 is made up of 16 amino acids. The V gene's germline CDR1 is GTSNPN and CDR2 SVGIG (reference sequence). The V gene lost 0 bases and the J gene lost 8 bases, with 20 bases spanning the gap. CDR3 loop: CAWSVTVGQLQDEQFF. CDR3 sequence (DNA): TGTGCCTGGAGTGTAACCGTGGGGCAGCTTCAAGATGAGCAGTTCTTC. The complete variable domain, with remaining parts taken from reference TRBV30 and TRBJ2-1, reads SQTIHQWPATLVQPVGSPLSLECTVEGTSNPNLYWYRQAAGRGLQLLFYSVGIGQISSEVPQNLSASRPQDRQFILSSKKLLLSDSGFYLCAWSVTVGQLQDEQFFGPGTRLTVL.

This clonotype was detected once. The CDR3 coding sequence is TGTGCCACAGACCCGGGACAGTCCTACGAGCAGTACTTC. As protein: CATDPGQSYEQYF. This chain connects TRBV10-3 to TRBJ2-7, with 7 bases lining up with TRBD1. CDR3 size: 13 residues. Germline CDR1 reads ENHRY; CDR2 reads SYGVKD. V lost 10 bases, J lost 1 base, and 7 bases stayed unmatched.

There are a few counts of this clonotype. The J gene is TRBJ2-7, the V gene TRBV27; D remains ambiguous. Germline CDR1 reads MNHEY; CDR2 reads SMNVEV (reference sequence). The CDR3 has 14 amino acids. Trimming cost V 2 bases and J 3 bases, with 11 bases left between them. Here the CDR3 DNA reads TGTGCCAGCAGTTTAGGGGTCAGACTCTACGAGCAGTACTTC. This encodes CASSLGVRLYEQYF.

As regards this clonotype: The junction differs from germline at one of its ends, possibly a read error. V usage is TRBV18 and J usage is TRBJ2-7, with a possible D match to TRBD2 (6 bases). The length of the CDR3 is 17 residues. Looked up from germline, CDR1 is KGHSH and CDR2 is LQKENI. CDR3 DNA sequence: TGTTCCAGCTCACCAGCCGGGAGCCCTCCCCGGGCCTACGAGCAGTACTTC. Protein: CSSSPAGSPPRAYEQYF.

This clonotype was observed a few times. The chain couples TRBV10-3 to TRBJ1-5; the D gene is possibly TRBD1 (5 bases). The CDR3 totals 14 residues. V was clipped by 6 bases and J by 4 bases, with 13 bases between them. Per germline, CDR1 ENHRY and CDR2 SYGVKD. CDR3 sequence: CAIRASGGNQPQHF. As DNA, the CDR3 is TGTGCCATCAGAGCCTCTGGGGGAAATCAGCCCCAGCATTTT.

This clonotype appeared a few times. This rearrangement joins TRBV5-5 to TRBJ2-1; either TRBD1 or TRBD2 may fit D (6 bases each). Trimming shortened V by 4 bases and J by 6 bases, and 11 bases separated the two germline ends. Germline V gene data show CDR1 as SGHKS and CDR2 as YYEKEE (reference sequence). The CDR3 has 13 amino acids. The CDR3 reads CASSRPGANEQFF. CDR3 DNA: TGTGCCAGCAGCCGCCCGGGGGCCAATGAGCAGTTCTTC.

The chain employs TRBV20-1 and TRBJ2-1; 11 bases are shared with TRBD2. This CDR3 comprises 20 residues. The V and J ends lost 2 bases and 4 bases, in that order; junction bases with no gene match: 19. The germline V gene has CDR1 DFQATT and CDR2 SNEGSKA (reference sequence). The CDR3 reads CSARPSGRFISPKLYNEQFF. The CDR3, as DNA: TGCAGTGCTAGACCTAGCGGGAGGTTTATTTCCCCGAAACTATACAATGAGCAGTTCTTC.

The V and J genes are TRBV6-5 and TRBJ2-2; D is ambiguous. This CDR3 is built from 12 residues. V dropped 7 bases and J dropped 7 bases, with 10 bases sitting between them. The germline V gene encodes CDR1 MNHEY and CDR2 SVGAGI. DNA for the CDR3: TGTGCCAGCATTCGGCAGGACGGGGAGCTGTTTTTT. Protein product: CASIRQDGELFF.